Given below is one TCR beta chain in context. Its target is not known. This entry is derived from a study of CD8 T cells in ankylosing spondylitis. Findings and limits, study-wide: Reportedly, matched ankylosing spondylitis synovial fluid was significantly enriched for disease-linked clones. In the blood and synovial fluid of reactive arthritis, some motif variants had been previously reported. A TCR beta motif of several highly homologous variants seemed to mark ankylosing spondylitis blood.

Molecular-barcoded quantitative 5'-RACE produced these TCR beta libraries. TCRdb fed the 5' RACE reads into MiXCR, producing one record per CDR3 protein. Of 250,000 to 300,000 distinct CDR3 sequences listed, roughly 20% are singletons. Germline V gives CDR1 DFQATT, CDR2 SNEGSKA (reference sequence). V shed 6 bases and J 4 bases; nucleotides not matched to a gene: 7. The CDR3 covers 14 residues. The TCR was taken from a male donor with ankylosing spondylitis or in good health (not recorded which). The sequenced sample was blood, either unsorted or a sorted T cell fraction (not recorded which). The rearrangement uses TRBV20-1 and TRBJ2-2; 8 nucleotides agree with TRBD2. This chain's CDR3 is CSAKRGGSTGELFF. The CDR3 DNA follows: TGCAGTGCCAAACGGGGGGGCAGCACCGGGGAGCTGTTTTTT.